This T cell receptor beta chain was captured by sequencing in a study of blood T cell repertoires in COVID-19. The wider study: COVID-19 samples, acute and convalescent, were from the United States, Italy and Spain. Nucleic acid was either cDNA or gDNA, and it came from T cells, B-cell-depleted T cells, or PBMCs.

Authors' data handling: How many nucleated cells were present was estimated from reference gene primer amplification. Assay: immunoSEQ multiplex PCR; the TCRdb copy retains only in-frame clones and omits some. D and trimming come from the DNA, and the V and J calls and clone size come from that table. The table has 130,000 or so clones, 88% seen once. Germline lookup yields CDR1 SNHLY and CDR2 FYNNEI. The CDR3 consists of 14 residues. Trimming shortened V by 7 bases and J by 2 bases, and 13 bases separated the two germline ends. The origin of this receptor is a man in his sixties or seventies with active COVID-19. The sample consisted of peripheral blood. This sequence joins TRBV2 and TRBJ2-3; TRBD2 is a possible D gene (6 bases). CDR3 residues: CASKVRRDTDTQYF. The CDR3 DNA is TGTGCCAGCAAAGTACGGCGGGACACAGATACGCAGTATTTT. The entire variable domain, with the rest obtained from reference TRBV2 and TRBJ2-3, is as follows: EPEVTQTPSHQVTQMGQEVILRCVPISNHLYFYWYRQILGQKVEFLVSFYNNEISEKSEIFDDQFSVERPDGSNFTLKIRSTKLEDSAMYFCASKVRRDTDTQYFGPGTRLTVL.